The rows below give T cell receptor beta chains drawn from one sample of a study of blood T cell repertoires in COVID-19. The data were produced by immunoSEQ multiplex PCR, yet TCRdb's version contains in-frame clones alone and is incomplete. The sample shows approximately 210,000 clones, approximately 86% of them seen only once. The specimen sequenced was peripheral blood. These receptors were taken from a woman older than 75 with acute or convalescent COVID-19. Both conserved end residues are part of each CDR3. Fields, in order: V gene, D gene, clone size, J gene, CDR3 DNA, CDR3 protein. A D gene is named only where the DNA matches it firmly. A clone size is listed for some rows: how often the clone was seen (once, few, many), or a class if it is expanded.

V: TRBV21-1
D: .
size: .
J: TRBJ1-1
DNA: TGTGCCAGCAAGATAGGGGCGGGACAGGACAACACTGAAGCTTTCTTT
CDR3: CASKIGAGQDNTEAFF

V: TRBV18
D: .
size: .
J: TRBJ1-2
DNA: TGTGCCAGCTCACCACCGGACAGAACGGGGGGCTACACCTTC
CDR3: CASSPPDRTGGYTF

V: TRBV9
D: TRBD2
size: .
J: TRBJ2-5
DNA: TGTGCCAGCAGCTCCGGGACTAGCGGGGGGGCAGTGGGAGAGACCCAGTACTTC
CDR3: CASSSGTSGGAVGETQYF

V: TRBV12-3/TRBV12-4
D: TRBD1
size: .
J: TRBJ1-2
DNA: TGTGCCAGCAGTTCCGGGACAGGGTTCGGCTACACCTTC
CDR3: CASSSGTGFGYTF

V: TRBV27
D: .
size: .
J: TRBJ2-2
DNA: TGTGCCAGCAGTTTAAGTTCCCGGGGGACCGGGGAGCTGTTTTTT
CDR3: CASSLSSRGTGELFF

V: TRBV3-1/TRBV3-2
D: TRBD2
size: .
J: TRBJ2-3
DNA: TGTGCCAGCAGCCCGGGACTAGCGGGGGCCAGAGATACGCAGTATTTT
CDR3: CASSPGLAGARDTQYF

V: TRBV7-9
D: TRBD2
size: once
J: TRBJ2-3
DNA: TGTGCCAGCAGCCCATGGGTAACTAGCGGGACCACAGATACGCAGTATTTT
CDR3: CASSPWVTSGTTDTQYF

V: TRBV28
D: TRBD1
size: .
J: TRBJ1-5
DNA: TGTGCCAGCAGTCCCGGACAGGGGGTAAGTGGCAATCAGCCCCAGCATTTT
CDR3: CASSPGQGVSGNQPQHF

V: TRBV7-8
D: TRBD1
size: .
J: TRBJ1-5
DNA: TGTGCCAGCAGCCTAGACAGGGGCTATAGCAATCAGCCCCAGCATTTT
CDR3: CASSLDRGYSNQPQHF

V: TRBV11-2
D: .
size: .
J: TRBJ2-7
DNA: TGTGCCAGCGCTGTAGGGGGTTTGGCCTACGAGCAGTACTTC
CDR3: CASAVGGLAYEQYF

V: TRBV3-1/TRBV3-2
D: .
size: .
J: TRBJ1-3
DNA: TGTGCCAGCAGCCCTAAGAGACTTTTCAGGGTCCCTTATGGAAACACCATATATTTT
CDR3: CASSPKRLFRVPYGNTIYF

V: TRBV9
D: TRBD1
size: .
J: TRBJ1-1
DNA: TGTGCCAGCAGCTCAACAGGGGGAGGCACTGAAGCTTTCTTT
CDR3: CASSSTGGGTEAFF

V: TRBV7-9
D: .
size: once
J: TRBJ2-3
DNA: TGTGCCAGCAGCTCAGGACGGGTCGGGGTGGCAGATACGCAGTATTTT
CDR3: CASSSGRVGVADTQYF

V: TRBV9
D: .
size: .
J: TRBJ1-1
DNA: TGTGCCAGCAGCGTAGGAGTAACGGAGCTCGACACTGAAGCTTTCTTT
CDR3: CASSVGVTELDTEAFF

V: TRBV19
D: .
size: .
J: TRBJ2-1
DNA: TGTGCCAGTAGCTACTTGGGCTACGGTGAGCAGTTCTTC
CDR3: CASSYLGYGEQFF

V: TRBV3-1/TRBV3-2
D: TRBD1
size: .
J: TRBJ2-1
DNA: TGTGCCAGCAGCAAGATCGGGACAGGTCGTTACAATGAGCAGTTCTTC
CDR3: CASSKIGTGRYNEQFF